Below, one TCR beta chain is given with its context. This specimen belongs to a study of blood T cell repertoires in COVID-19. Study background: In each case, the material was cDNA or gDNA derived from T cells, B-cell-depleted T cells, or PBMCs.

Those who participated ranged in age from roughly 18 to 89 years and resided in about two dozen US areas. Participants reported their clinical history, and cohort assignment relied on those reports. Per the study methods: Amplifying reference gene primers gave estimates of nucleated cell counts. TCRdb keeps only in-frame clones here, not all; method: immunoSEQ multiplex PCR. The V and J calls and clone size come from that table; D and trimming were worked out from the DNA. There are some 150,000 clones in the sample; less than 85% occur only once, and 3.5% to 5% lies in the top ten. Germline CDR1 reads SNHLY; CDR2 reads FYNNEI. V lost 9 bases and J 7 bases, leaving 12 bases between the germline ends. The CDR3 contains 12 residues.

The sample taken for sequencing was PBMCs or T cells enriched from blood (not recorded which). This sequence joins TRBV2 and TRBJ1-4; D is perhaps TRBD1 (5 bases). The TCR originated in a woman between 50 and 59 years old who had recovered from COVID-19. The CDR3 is CASSGQSEKLFF. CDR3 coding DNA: TGTGCCAGTTCAGGGCAGAGTGAAAAACTGTTTTTT.